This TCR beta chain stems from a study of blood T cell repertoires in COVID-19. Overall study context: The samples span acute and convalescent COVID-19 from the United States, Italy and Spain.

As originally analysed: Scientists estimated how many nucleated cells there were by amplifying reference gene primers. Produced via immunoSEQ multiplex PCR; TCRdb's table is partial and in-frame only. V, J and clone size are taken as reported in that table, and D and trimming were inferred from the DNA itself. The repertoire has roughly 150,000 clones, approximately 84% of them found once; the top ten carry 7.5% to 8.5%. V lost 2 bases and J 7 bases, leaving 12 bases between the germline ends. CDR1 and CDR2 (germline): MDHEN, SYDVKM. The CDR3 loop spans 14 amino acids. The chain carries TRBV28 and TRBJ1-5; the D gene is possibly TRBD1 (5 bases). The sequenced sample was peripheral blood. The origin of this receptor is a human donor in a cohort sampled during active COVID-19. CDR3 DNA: TGTGCCAGCAGTTTAGGGGCAGCTGGACAGCCCCAGCATTTT. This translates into CASSLGAAGQPQHF.